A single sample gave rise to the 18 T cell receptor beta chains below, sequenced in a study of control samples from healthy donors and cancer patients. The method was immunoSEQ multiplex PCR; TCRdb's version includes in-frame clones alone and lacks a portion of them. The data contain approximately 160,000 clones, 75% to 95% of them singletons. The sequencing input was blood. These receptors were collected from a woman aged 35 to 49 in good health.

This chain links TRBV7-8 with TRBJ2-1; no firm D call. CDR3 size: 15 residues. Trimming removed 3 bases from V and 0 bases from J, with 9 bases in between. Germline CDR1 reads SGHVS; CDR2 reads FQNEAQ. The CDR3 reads CASSFIASSYNEQFF. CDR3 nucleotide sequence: TGTGCCAGCAGCTTTATAGCAAGCTCCTACAATGAGCAGTTCTTC.

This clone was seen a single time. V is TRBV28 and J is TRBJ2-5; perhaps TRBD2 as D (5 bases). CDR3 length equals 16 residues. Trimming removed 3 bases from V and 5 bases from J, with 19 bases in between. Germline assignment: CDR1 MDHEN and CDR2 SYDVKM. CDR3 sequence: CASSLRPNGGVETQYF. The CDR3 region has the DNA TGTGCCAGCAGTTTGAGGCCGAACGGAGGAGTGGAGACCCAGTACTTC.

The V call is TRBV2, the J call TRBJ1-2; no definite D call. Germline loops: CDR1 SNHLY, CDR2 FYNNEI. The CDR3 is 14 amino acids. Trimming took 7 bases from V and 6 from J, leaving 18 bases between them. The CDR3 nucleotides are TGTGCCAGCACCCGAGCAACACCGGGTGATGGCTACACCTTC. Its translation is CASTRATPGDGYTF.

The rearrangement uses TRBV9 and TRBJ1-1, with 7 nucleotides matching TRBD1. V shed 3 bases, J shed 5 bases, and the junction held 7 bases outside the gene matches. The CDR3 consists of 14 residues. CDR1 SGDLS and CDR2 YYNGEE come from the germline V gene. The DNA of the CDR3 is TGTGCCAGCAGCGCCGATCAGGGGGGGACTGAAGCTTTCTTT. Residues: CASSADQGGTEAFF.

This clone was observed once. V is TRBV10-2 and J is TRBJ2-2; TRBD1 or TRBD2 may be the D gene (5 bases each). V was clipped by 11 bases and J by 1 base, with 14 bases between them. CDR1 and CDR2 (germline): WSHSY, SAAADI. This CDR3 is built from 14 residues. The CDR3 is CAGTEGKNTGELFF. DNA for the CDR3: TGCGCCGGCACCGAGGGGAAGAACACCGGGGAGCTGTTTTTT.

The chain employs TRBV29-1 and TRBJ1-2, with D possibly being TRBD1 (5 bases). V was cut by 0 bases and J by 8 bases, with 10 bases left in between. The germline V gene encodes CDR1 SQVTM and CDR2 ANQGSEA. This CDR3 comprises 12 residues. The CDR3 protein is CSVEDGAPGYTF. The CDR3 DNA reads TGCAGCGTTGAAGATGGGGCCCCGGGCTACACCTTC.

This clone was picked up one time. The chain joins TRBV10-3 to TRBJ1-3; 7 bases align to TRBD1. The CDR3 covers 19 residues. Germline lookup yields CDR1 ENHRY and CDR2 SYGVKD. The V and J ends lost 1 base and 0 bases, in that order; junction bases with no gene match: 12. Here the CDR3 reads CAISEFPARQGNSGNTIYF. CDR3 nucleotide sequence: TGTGCCATCAGTGAGTTTCCAGCTAGACAGGGCAACTCTGGAAACACCATATATTTT.

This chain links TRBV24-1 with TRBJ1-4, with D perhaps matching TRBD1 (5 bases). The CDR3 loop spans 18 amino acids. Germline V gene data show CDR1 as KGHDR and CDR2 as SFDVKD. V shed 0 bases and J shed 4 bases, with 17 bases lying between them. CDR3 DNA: TGTGCCACCAGTGATTTGCGTGGGGGGTTTGGGGATAATGAAAAACTGTTTTTT. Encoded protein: CATSDLRGGFGDNEKLFF.

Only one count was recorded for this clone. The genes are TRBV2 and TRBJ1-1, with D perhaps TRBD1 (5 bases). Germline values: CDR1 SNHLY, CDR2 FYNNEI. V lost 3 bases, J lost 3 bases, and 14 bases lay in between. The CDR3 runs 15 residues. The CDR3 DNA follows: TGTGCCAGCAGTGACCCGGCAGGGAGGGACACTGAAGCTTTCTTT. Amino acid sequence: CASSDPAGRDTEAFF.

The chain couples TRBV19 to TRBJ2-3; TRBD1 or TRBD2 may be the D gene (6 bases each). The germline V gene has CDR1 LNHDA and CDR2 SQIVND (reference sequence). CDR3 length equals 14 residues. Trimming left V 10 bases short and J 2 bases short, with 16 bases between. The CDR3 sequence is CATRGPYLTDTQYF. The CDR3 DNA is TGTGCCACCCGGGGGCCTTACCTCACAGATACGCAGTATTTT.

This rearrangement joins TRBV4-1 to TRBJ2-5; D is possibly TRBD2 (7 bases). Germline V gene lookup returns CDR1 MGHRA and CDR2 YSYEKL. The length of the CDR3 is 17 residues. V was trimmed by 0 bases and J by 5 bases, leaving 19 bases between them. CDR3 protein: CASSQETLGGGSETQYF. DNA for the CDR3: TGCGCCAGCAGCCAAGAAACGCTTGGCGGGGGCAGTGAGACCCAGTACTTC.

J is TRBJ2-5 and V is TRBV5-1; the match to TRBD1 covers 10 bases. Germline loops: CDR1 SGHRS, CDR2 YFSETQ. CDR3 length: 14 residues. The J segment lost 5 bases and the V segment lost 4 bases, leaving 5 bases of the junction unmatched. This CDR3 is CASSPGTGDETQYF. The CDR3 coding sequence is TGCGCCAGCAGCCCCGGGACAGGGGATGAGACCCAGTACTTC.

The DNA of the CDR3 is TGCGCCAGCAGCTTGGATGCCGGGGTATACACCTTC. It codes for CASSLDAGVYTF. The rearrangement joins TRBV5-1 to TRBJ1-2; D remains ambiguous. This CDR3 is 12 amino acids long. Germline V gives CDR1 SGHRS, CDR2 YFSETQ. The V end lost 0 bases, the J end lost 11 bases, and 11 bases lay between the germline ends.

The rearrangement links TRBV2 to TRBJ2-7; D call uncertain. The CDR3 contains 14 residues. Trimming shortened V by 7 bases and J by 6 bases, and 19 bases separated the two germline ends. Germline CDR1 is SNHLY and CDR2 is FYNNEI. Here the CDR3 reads CASTFLELMVEQYF. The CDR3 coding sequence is TGTGCCAGCACCTTCCTCGAACTGATGGTCGAGCAGTACTTC.

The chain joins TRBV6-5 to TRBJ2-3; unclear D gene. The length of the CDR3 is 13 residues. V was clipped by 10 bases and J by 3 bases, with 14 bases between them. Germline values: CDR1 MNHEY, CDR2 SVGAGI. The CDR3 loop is CATSDVATDTQYF. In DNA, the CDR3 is TGTGCCACCTCGGACGTCGCAACAGATACGCAGTATTTT.

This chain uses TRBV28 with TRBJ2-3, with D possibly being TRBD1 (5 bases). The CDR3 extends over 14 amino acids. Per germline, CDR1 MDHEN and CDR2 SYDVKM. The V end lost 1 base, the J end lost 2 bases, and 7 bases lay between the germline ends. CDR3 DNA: TGTGCCAGCAGTTTATTGGGGCCCACAGATACGCAGTATTTT. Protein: CASSLLGPTDTQYF.

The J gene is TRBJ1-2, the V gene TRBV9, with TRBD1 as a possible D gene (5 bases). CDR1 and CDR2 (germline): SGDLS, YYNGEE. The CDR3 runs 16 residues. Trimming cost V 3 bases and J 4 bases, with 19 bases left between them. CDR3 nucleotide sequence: TGTGCCAGCAGCGAACAGACTGCAGGGTTCCCCTATGGCTACACCTTC. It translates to CASSEQTAGFPYGYTF.

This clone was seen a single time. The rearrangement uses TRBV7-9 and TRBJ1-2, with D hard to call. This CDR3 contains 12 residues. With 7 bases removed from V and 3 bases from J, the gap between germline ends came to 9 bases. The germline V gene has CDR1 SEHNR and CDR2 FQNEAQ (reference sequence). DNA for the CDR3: TGTGCCAGCACCCTAGGTGACTATGGCTACACCTTC. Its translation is CASTLGDYGYTF. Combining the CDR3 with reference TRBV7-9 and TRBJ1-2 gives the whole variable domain DTGVSQNPRHKITKRGQNVTFRCDPISEHNRLYWYRQTLGQGPEFLTYFQNEAQLEKSRLLSDRFSAERPKGSFSTLEIQRTEQGDSAMYLCASTLGDYGYTFGSGTRLTVV.